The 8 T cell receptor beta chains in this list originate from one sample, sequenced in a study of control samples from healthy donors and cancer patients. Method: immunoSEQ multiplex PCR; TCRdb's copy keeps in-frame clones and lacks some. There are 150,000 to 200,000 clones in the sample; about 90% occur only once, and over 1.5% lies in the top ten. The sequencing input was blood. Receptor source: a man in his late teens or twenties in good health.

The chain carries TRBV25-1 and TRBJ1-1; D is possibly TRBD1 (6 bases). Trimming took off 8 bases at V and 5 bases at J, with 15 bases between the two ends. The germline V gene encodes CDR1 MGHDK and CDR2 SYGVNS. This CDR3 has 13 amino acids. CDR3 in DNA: TGTGCCAGCCGAGACCGGGGGCGTACTGAAGCTTTCTTT. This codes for CASRDRGRTEAFF.

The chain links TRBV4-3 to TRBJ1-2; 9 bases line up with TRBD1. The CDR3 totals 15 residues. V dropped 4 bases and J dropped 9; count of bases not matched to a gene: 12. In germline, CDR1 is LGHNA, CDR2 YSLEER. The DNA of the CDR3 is TGCGCCAGCAGCCCCGGGACAGGGACGGTTAGTAGCTACACCTTC. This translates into CASSPGTGTVSSYTF.

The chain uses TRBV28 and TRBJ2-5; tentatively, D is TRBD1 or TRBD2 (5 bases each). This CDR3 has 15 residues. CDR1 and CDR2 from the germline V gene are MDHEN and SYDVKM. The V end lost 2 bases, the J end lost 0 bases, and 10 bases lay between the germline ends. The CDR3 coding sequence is TGTGCCAGCAGTTTAGAGTTGGGACACCAAGAGACCCAGTACTTC. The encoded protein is CASSLELGHQETQYF.

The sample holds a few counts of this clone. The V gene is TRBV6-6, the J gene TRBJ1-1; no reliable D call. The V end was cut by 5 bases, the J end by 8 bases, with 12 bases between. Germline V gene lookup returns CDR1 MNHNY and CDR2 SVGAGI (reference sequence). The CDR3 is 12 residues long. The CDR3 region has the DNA TGTGCCAGCAGTATAAGATCCGCCGAAGCTTTCTTT. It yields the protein CASSIRSAEAFF.

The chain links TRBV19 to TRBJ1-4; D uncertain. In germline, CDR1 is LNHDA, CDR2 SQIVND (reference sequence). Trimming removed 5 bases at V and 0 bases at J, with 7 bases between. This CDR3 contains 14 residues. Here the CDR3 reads CASSLLATNEKLFF. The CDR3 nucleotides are TGTGCCAGTAGTCTCCTTGCAACTAATGAAAAACTGTTTTTT.

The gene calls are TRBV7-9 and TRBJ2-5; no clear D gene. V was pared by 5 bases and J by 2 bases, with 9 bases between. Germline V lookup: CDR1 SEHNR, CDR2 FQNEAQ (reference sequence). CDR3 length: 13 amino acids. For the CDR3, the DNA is TGTGCCAGCAGCCTCCCGGATCAAGAGACCCAGTACTTC. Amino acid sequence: CASSLPDQETQYF.

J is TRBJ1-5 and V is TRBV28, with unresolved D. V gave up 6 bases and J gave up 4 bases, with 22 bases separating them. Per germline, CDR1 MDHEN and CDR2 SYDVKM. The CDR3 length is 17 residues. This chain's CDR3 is CASSSPRGLGYNQPQHF. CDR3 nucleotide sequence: TGTGCCAGCAGCTCCCCCCGGGGTTTGGGATATAATCAGCCCCAGCATTTT.

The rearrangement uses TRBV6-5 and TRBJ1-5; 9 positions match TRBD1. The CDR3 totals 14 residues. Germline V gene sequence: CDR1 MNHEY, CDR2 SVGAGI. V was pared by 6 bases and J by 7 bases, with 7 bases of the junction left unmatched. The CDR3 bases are TGTGCCAGCAGGCTGGGACAGGGACGGCAGCCCCAGCATTTT. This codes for CASRLGQGRQPQHF.